This T cell receptor (beta chain) stems from a study of breast tumors, draining lymph nodes, adjacent tissues. Study outcomes and limitations: The data were judged consistent with most tumor T cells coming from lymph node and expanding in tumor. Tumor TCR diversity was below lymph nodes but above nontumor tissue.

Concerning this clonotype: Antigen unknown.

Axillary draining lymph nodes of breast cancer patients supplied the node samples. The CDR3 contains 15 residues. The germline V and J ends were trimmed by 3 bases and 0 bases, with 10 bases remaining between them. Germline-derived CDR1 and CDR2 are SGHTA and FQGNSA. Via MiXCR, TCRdb re-called the multiplex PCR reads, giving one row per CDR3 protein. The sample has about 230,000 distinct CDR3 sequences; approximately 31% are singletons. Sequenced: axillary lymph node tissue. This receptor was identified in a female donor with breast cancer. Some clones in this sample may be carry-over from other donors' samples. The gene calls are TRBV7-2 and TRBJ2-3, with D possibly being TRBD2 (5 bases). In DNA, the CDR3 is TGTGCCAGCAGCTTGGACGGGATGAGCACAGATACGCAGTATTTT. Its protein product is CASSLDGMSTDTQYF.